Detailed here is one T cell receptor beta chain. Its antigen is undetermined. V was trimmed by 5 bases and J by 6 bases, leaving 14 bases between them. The CDR3 contains 13 residues. Germline CDR1 and CDR2: MNHEY and SMNVEV (reference sequence). The sample belongs to a study of graft-versus-host responses after intestinal transplantation. Study-level points and caveats: Allograft graft-versus-host to host-versus-graft clonal ratios ran high in patients with graft-donor T cell macrochimerism. After transplant, early declines in HvG clones were associated with peak levels of circulating GvH clones.

TCRdb keeps only in-frame clones here, not all; method: immunoSEQ multiplex PCR. Of under 95,000 clones in the sample, around 92% were seen once. The sequence derives from a human donor who received an intestinal transplant. The chain carries TRBV27 and TRBJ2-7; a weak D match, TRBD2 (6 bases). The sample in question was unstimulated CD8+ T cells sorted from spleen or lymph node cells, obtained before intestinal transplant. The DNA for the CDR3 is TGTGCCAGCAGTCCCGGGACTCCACTCGAGCAGTACTTC. Translating gives CASSPGTPLEQYF.